These 29 T cell receptor beta chains came from one sample sequenced in a study of T-cell reconstitution after alpha-beta-depleted transplantation in children. The TCRbeta library was prepared with unique molecular identifiers. TCRdb reprocessed the PCR reads via MiXCR and lists one record per CDR3 protein. The profile shows about 440,000 distinct CDR3 sequences, 43% of them singletons. Sequences were derived from PBMCs, sampled before TCRalphabeta/CD19-depleted stem cell transplant. The receptors here all came from a girl aged 2-10 years with aplastic anemia, due to receive a stem cell transplant.

The gene calls are TRBV7-6 and TRBJ2-1; D remains ambiguous. The V end was cut by 3 bases, the J end by 3 bases, with 6 bases between. The CDR3 is 13 residues long. From germline, CDR1 is SGHVS and CDR2 FNYEAQ. The CDR3 DNA sequence: TGTGCCAGCAGCTTGCAGGTCTACAATGAGCAGTTCTTC. It encodes CASSLQVYNEQFF.

This clonotype was found many times. The chain carries TRBV29-1 and TRBJ2-7; 11 nucleotides match TRBD1. Trimming removed 6 bases from V and 5 bases from J; junction bases left unmatched: 6. CDR3 length equals 13 residues. The V gene's germline CDR1 is SQVTM and CDR2 ANQGSEA. DNA of the CDR3: TGCAGCGTACTAGGACAGGGGGCGAACGAGCAGTACTTC. It is translated as CSVLGQGANEQYF.

This clonotype was found a few times. The rearrangement links TRBV20-1 to TRBJ2-5, with D perhaps TRBD2 (6 bases). Between the trimmed V and J ends, which lost 2 bases and 4 bases, there was a span of 14 bases. The CDR3 covers 14 residues. From germline, CDR1 is DFQATT and CDR2 SNEGSKA (reference sequence). CDR3 loop: CSARRRESRETQYF. The CDR3 DNA follows: TGCAGTGCTAGAAGGCGGGAAAGCCGAGAGACCCAGTACTTC.

As concerns this clonotype: A read error may explain this, as a much larger clone is one base away. The chain employs TRBV7-2 and TRBJ2-1; D is ambiguous. This CDR3 is built from 13 residues. The germline V gene encodes CDR1 SGHTA and CDR2 FQGNSA. The V and J ends lost 7 bases and 6 bases respectively, with 13 bases between them. CDR3 region: CASNFYLTNEQFF. CDR3 sequence (DNA): TGTGCCAGCAACTTCTACCTGACCAATGAGCAGTTCTTC.

The chain recombines TRBV10-2 with TRBJ2-7; D gene uncertain. This CDR3 comprises 13 residues. CDR1 is WSHSY and CDR2 is SAAADI in the germline V gene. With 3 bases removed from V and 4 bases from J, the gap between germline ends came to 10 bases. DNA for the CDR3: TGCGCCAGCAGTGAAAGGCAGATATACGAGCAGTACTTC. This encodes CASSERQIYEQYF.

This chain links TRBV20-1 with TRBJ1-2, with 7 bases that match TRBD1. J lost 3 bases, V lost 2 bases, and 0 bases had no gene match. CDR1 and CDR2 from the germline V gene are DFQATT and SNEGSKA (reference sequence). The length of the CDR3 is 12 residues. Here the CDR3 reads CSARQGDYGYTF. The CDR3 coding sequence is TGCAGTGCTAGACAGGGGGACTATGGCTACACCTTC.

This clonotype was observed a handful of times. This chain links TRBV5-1 with TRBJ2-1, with a tentative D call TRBD2 (6 bases). CDR1 is SGHRS and CDR2 is YFSETQ in the germline V gene. V lost 4 bases to trimming and J lost 1 base, with 18 bases between them. This CDR3 is built from 17 residues. The CDR3 protein is CASSVSGTFPSYNEQFF. The CDR3 nucleotides are TGCGCCAGCAGCGTATCCGGGACTTTTCCTTCCTACAATGAGCAGTTCTTC.

V gene TRBV10-3 combines with J gene TRBJ2-1; D may be TRBD2 (5 bases). The CDR3 is 14 residues long. CDR1 and CDR2 from the germline V gene are ENHRY and SYGVKD. Trimming shortened V by 0 bases and J by 7 bases, and 10 bases separated the two germline ends. The CDR3 region has the DNA TGTGCCATCAGTGAGTCAAGCGGTAGTAATGAGCAGTTCTTC. Its translation is CAISESSGSNEQFF.

This chain uses TRBV29-1 with TRBJ2-5; D tentatively fits TRBD1 or TRBD2 (5 bases each). CDR3 size: 13 residues. Per the germline V gene, CDR1 is SQVTM and CDR2 is ANQGSEA. Trimming shortened V by 3 bases and J by 0 bases, and 8 bases separated the two germline ends. The DNA for the CDR3 is TGCAGCGTTGACAGGGAGTACCAAGAGACCCAGTACTTC. Its translation is CSVDREYQETQYF.

The CDR3 loop is CSARPDPRDTQYF. As DNA, the CDR3 is TGCAGTGCTAGACCCGACCCCAGAGATACGCAGTATTTT. This rearrangement joins TRBV20-1 to TRBJ2-3; D is unresolved. Germline V gene data show CDR1 as DFQATT and CDR2 as SNEGSKA (reference sequence). This CDR3 is 13 amino acids long. V lost 2 bases and J lost 5, with 11 bases in between.

V gene TRBV5-1 combines with J gene TRBJ2-3; tentatively, D is TRBD2 (7 bases). Trimming pared 1 base from V and 2 bases from J, leaving 14 bases between. Germline values: CDR1 SGHRS, CDR2 YFSETQ. The CDR3 has 16 residues. The CDR3 DNA reads as TGCGCCAGCAGCTTGCGGGGGGCTGGGGTCACAGATACGCAGTATTTT. This gives the protein CASSLRGAGVTDTQYF.

This rearrangement joins TRBV20-1 to TRBJ2-2; D is unresolved. Per the germline V gene, CDR1 is DFQATT and CDR2 is SNEGSKA (reference sequence). The CDR3 runs to 12 residues. CDR3 sequence reads: CARRLNTGELFF. The CDR3 DNA sequence: TGCGCACGACGGCTGAACACCGGGGAGCTGTTTTTT.

Only a few counts were recorded for this clonotype. V usage is TRBV5-4 and J usage is TRBJ2-5; 9 nucleotides match TRBD2. Germline CDR1 SGHNT, CDR2 YYREEE (reference sequence). This CDR3 region has 17 residues. Trimming took 0 bases from V and 5 from J; bases not matched to a gene: 11. CDR3 in DNA: TGTGCCAGCAGCTTGGCCGTGCGGGAGGGCCTAATCGAGACCCAGTACTTC. Translating gives CASSLAVREGLIETQYF. Full variable domain (remainder filled in from reference TRBV5-4 and TRBJ2-5): ETGVTQSPTHLIKTRGQQVTLRCSSQSGHNTVSWYQQALGQGPQFIFQYYREEENGRGNFPPRFSGLQFPNYSSELNVNALELDDSALYLCASSLAVREGLIETQYFGPGTRLLVL.

The sample holds many counts of this clonotype. The chain couples TRBV5-1 to TRBJ2-1; 8 bases agree with TRBD2. This CDR3 contains 18 residues. Germline V gene sequence: CDR1 SGHRS, CDR2 YFSETQ. With V trimmed by 4 bases and J by 4 bases, 16 bases remained unmatched. The CDR3 loop reads CASSRGSGPGGGYNEQFF. CDR3 sequence (DNA): TGCGCCAGCAGCCGAGGTAGCGGGCCAGGCGGGGGGTACAATGAGCAGTTCTTC.

This clonotype was seen a handful of times. The rearrangement joins TRBV15 to TRBJ2-7; D remains ambiguous. The germline CDR1 and CDR2 sequences are LNHNV and YYDKDF (reference sequence). Trimming stripped 0 bases from V and 5 bases from J, with 14 bases between. There are 15 residues in the CDR3. CDR3 sequence: CATSRDGLAGDEQYF. The CDR3 DNA is TGTGCCACCAGCAGAGATGGATTGGCAGGTGACGAGCAGTACTTC.

This clonotype showed up just a few times. V and J are TRBV20-1 and TRBJ2-7; D call uncertain. The length of the CDR3 is 14 residues. Germline V gives CDR1 DFQATT, CDR2 SNEGSKA (reference sequence). Trimming stripped 2 bases from V and 4 bases from J, with 15 bases between. The CDR3 nucleotides read TGCAGTGCTAGAACGGACCTCCGTCAATACGAGCAGTACTTC. Residues: CSARTDLRQYEQYF.

The gene calls are TRBV4-2 and TRBJ1-3, with D unclear. Germline V CDR1 and CDR2: LGHNA, YNFKEQ. V lost 3 bases and J 4 bases, leaving 19 bases between the germline ends. The CDR3 is 17 residues long. The CDR3 DNA is TGTGCCAGCAGCCATGGTCCCGGGGAAACAGCGGGAAACACCATATATTTT. Translating gives CASSHGPGETAGNTIYF.

V usage is TRBV7-8 and J usage is TRBJ2-3, with D perhaps matching TRBD2 (6 bases). This CDR3 spans 14 amino acids. Germline V gene sequence: CDR1 SGHVS, CDR2 FQNEAQ. Trimming took off 5 bases at V and 3 bases at J, with 12 bases between the two ends. CDR3 nucleotides: TGTGCCAGCAGCACGAGACTAGAAACAGATACGCAGTATTTT. Translating it yields CASSTRLETDTQYF.

This clonotype has at least ten counts. The chain uses TRBV27 and TRBJ2-6; tentatively, D is TRBD2 (7 bases). This CDR3 contains 15 residues. The V and J ends lost 8 bases and 4 bases respectively, with 15 bases between them. Germline-derived CDR1 and CDR2 are MNHEY and SMNVEV (reference sequence). The DNA for the CDR3 is TGTGCCAGCGGGACAACTAGCGCGGGGGCCAACGTCCTGACTTTC. Translation: CASGTTSAGANVLTF.

This clonotype was seen at least ten times. The chain has TRBV5-1 and TRBJ2-6; D possibly corresponds to TRBD2 (5 bases). V dropped 0 bases and J dropped 2 bases, with 9 bases sitting between them. This CDR3 is built from 16 residues. CDR1 SGHRS and CDR2 YFSETQ come from the germline V gene. The CDR3 here is CASSLASGTGANVLTF. The CDR3 DNA sequence: TGCGCCAGCAGCTTGGCCTCGGGGACTGGGGCCAACGTCCTGACTTTC.

The chain recombines TRBV13 with TRBJ2-1; D is possibly TRBD1 (6 bases). V lost 5 bases, J lost 7 bases, and 15 bases lay in between. CDR1 PRHDT and CDR2 FYEKMQ come from the germline V gene (reference sequence). This CDR3 contains 14 residues. CDR3 in DNA: TGTGCCAGCAGCCGCTACCAGACAGGTAATGAGCAGTTCTTC. Translated: CASSRYQTGNEQFF.

J is TRBJ2-2 and V is TRBV6-5, with D perhaps matching TRBD1 (6 bases). The length of the CDR3 is 14 residues. Germline V gene sequence: CDR1 MNHEY, CDR2 SVGAGI. Between the trimmed V and J ends, which lost 2 bases and 7 bases, there was a span of 11 bases. The CDR3 here is CASSYHRESGELFF. The CDR3 nucleotides are TGTGCCAGCAGTTACCACAGGGAGAGCGGGGAGCTGTTTTTT.

A few counts support this clonotype. The chain combines TRBV19 with TRBJ2-7; 7 bases line up with TRBD1. The CDR3 loop spans 13 amino acids. Germline-derived CDR1 and CDR2 are LNHDA and SQIVND (reference sequence). The trim removed 5 bases at V and 6 bases at J, leaving 7 bases unmatched. The CDR3 bases are TGTGCCAGTAGTGCCGACAGGGTTAGCGAGCAGTACTTC. Amino acids: CASSADRVSEQYF.

This clonotype was seen more than once but under ten times. This chain joins TRBV11-3 and TRBJ2-1, with D possibly TRBD1 on 6 matching bases. The CDR3 extends over 12 amino acids. Germline loops: CDR1 SGHNT, CDR2 YENEEA. Trimming left V 8 bases short and J 10 bases short, with 15 bases between. Here the CDR3 reads CASQLGQGEQFF. CDR3 DNA: TGTGCCAGCCAGCTGGGTCAGGGGGAGCAGTTCTTC.

The chain joins TRBV3-1 to TRBJ2-1, with 7 positions matching TRBD1. Unmatched junction bases numbered 7, after V lost 4 bases and J lost 10 bases. In germline, CDR1 is LGHDT, CDR2 YNNKEL (reference sequence). CDR3 length: 13 residues. The CDR3 DNA sequence: TGTGCCAGCAGCCCAGGACAGGCTGGCGAGCAGTTCTTC. This codes for CASSPGQAGEQFF.

V is TRBV15 and J is TRBJ2-7, with 8 bases lining up with TRBD2. Germline V gene sequence: CDR1 LNHNV, CDR2 YYDKDF (reference sequence). The V gene end was trimmed by 0 bases and the J gene end by 3 bases; junction bases not matched to a gene: 7. The CDR3 contains 16 residues. In DNA form, the CDR3 reads TGTGCCACCAGCAGAGATGGGAAGCGGGGGCTCTACGAGCAGTACTTC. As protein: CATSRDGKRGLYEQYF.

This clonotype was seen ten or more times. The chain employs TRBV10-3 and TRBJ2-7, with 7 bases identical to TRBD1. The CDR3 runs to 15 residues. V dropped 4 bases and J dropped 5; count of bases not matched to a gene: 11. CDR1 and CDR2 from the germline V gene are ENHRY and SYGVKD. The CDR3 nucleotides are TGTGCCATCAGTGGAGGGGCAGGGGGTAAGGACGAGCAGTACTTC. This translates into CAISGGAGGKDEQYF.

This clonotype was picked up a small number of times. This sequence joins TRBV28 and TRBJ1-2; D is unclear. The V and J ends lost 3 bases and 5 bases respectively, with 16 bases between them. The CDR3 covers 15 residues. From germline, CDR1 is MDHEN and CDR2 SYDVKM. This CDR3 is CASSFNYGNGYGYTF. CDR3 bases: TGTGCCAGCAGTTTTAACTACGGGAACGGTTATGGCTACACCTTC.

The genes are TRBV5-1 and TRBJ1-2, with a weak D call TRBD1 (6 bases). The CDR3 has 14 residues. The V gene lost 3 bases and the J gene lost 3 bases, with 12 bases spanning the gap. Germline CDR1 SGHRS, CDR2 YFSETQ. CDR3 nucleotide sequence: TGCGCCAGCAGCTCCTCGGACAGCTACTATGGCTACACCTTC. Its translation is CASSSSDSYYGYTF.